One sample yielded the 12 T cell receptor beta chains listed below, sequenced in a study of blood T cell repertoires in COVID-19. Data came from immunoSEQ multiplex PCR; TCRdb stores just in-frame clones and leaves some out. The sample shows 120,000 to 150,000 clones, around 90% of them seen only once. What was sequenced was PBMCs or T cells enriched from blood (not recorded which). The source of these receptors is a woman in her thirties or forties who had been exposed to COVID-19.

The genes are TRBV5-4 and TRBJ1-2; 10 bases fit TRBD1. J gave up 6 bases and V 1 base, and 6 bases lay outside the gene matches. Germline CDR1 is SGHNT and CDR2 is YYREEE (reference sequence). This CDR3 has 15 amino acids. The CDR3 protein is CASSLLNDRGHGYTF. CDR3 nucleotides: TGTGCCAGCAGCTTGTTGAATGACAGGGGGCATGGCTACACCTTC.

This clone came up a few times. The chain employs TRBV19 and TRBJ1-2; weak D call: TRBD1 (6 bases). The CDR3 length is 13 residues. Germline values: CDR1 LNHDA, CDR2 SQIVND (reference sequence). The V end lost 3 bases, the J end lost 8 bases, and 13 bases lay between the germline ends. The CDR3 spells CASSMLQGEGYTF. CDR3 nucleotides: TGTGCCAGTAGTATGTTACAGGGTGAAGGCTACACCTTC.

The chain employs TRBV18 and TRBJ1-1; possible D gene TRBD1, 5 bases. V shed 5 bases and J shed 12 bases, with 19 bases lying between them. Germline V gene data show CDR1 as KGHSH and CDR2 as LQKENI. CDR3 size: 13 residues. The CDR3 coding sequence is TGTGCCAGCTCATGGGATGTCAGGGAGGTTACTTTCTTT. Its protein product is CASSWDVREVTFF.

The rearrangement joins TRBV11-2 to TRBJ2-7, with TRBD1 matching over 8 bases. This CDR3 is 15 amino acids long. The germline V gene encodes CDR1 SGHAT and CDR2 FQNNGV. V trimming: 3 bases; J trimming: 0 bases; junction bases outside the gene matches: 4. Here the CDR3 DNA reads TGTGCCAGCAGCTTCGGACAGGGCCACTCCTACGAGCAGTACTTC. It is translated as CASSFGQGHSYEQYF.

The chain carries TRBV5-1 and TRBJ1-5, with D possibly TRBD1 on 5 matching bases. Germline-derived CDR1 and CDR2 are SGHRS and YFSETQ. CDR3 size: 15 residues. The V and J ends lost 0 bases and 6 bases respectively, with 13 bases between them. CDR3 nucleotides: TGCGCCAGCAGCTTGGTACCAGGGATGGGTCAGCCCCAGCATTTT. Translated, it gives CASSLVPGMGQPQHF.

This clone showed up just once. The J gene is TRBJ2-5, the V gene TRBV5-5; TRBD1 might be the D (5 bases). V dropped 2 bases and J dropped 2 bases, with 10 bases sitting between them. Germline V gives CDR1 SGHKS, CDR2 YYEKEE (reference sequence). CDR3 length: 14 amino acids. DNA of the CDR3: TGTGCCAGCAGCTTTAGCAGGGTACAAGAGACCCAGTACTTC. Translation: CASSFSRVQETQYF.

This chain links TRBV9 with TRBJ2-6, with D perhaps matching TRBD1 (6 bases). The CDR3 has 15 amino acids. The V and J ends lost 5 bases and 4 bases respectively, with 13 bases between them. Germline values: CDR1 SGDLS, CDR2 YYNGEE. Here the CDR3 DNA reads TGTGCCAGCAGAGAAGGGACACGGGGGGCCAACGTCCTGACTTTC. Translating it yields CASREGTRGANVLTF. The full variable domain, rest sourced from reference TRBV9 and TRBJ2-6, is DSGVTQTPKHLITATGQRVTLRCSPRSGDLSVYWYQQSLDQGLQFLIQYYNGEERAKGNILERFSAQQFPDLHSELNLSSLELGDSALYFCASREGTRGANVLTFGAGSRLTVL.

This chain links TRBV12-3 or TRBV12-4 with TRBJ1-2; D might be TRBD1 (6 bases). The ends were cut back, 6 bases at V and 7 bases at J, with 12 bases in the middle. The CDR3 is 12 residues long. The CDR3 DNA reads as TGTGCCAGCAGGAAACAGGGTCGTGGCTACACCTTC. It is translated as CASRKQGRGYTF.

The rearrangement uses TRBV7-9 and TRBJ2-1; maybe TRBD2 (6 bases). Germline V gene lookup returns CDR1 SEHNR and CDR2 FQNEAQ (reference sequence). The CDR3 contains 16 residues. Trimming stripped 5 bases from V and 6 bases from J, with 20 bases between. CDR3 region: CASSTSLRLVSNEQFF. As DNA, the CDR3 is TGTGCCAGCAGCACAAGCCTCCGACTAGTGAGCAATGAGCAGTTCTTC. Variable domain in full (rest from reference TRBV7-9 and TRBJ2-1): DTGVSQNPRHKITKRGQNVTFRCDPISEHNRLYWYRQTLGQGPEFLTYFQNEAQLEKSRLLSDRFSAERPKGSFSTLEIQRTEQGDSAMYLCASSTSLRLVSNEQFFGPGTRLTVL.

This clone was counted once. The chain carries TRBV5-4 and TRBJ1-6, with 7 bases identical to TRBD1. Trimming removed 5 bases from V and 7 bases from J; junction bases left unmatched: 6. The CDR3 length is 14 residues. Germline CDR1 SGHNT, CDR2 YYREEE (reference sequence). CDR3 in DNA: TGTGCCAGCAGTGACAGGGAAAGGAATTCACCCCTCCACTTT. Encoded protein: CASSDRERNSPLHF.

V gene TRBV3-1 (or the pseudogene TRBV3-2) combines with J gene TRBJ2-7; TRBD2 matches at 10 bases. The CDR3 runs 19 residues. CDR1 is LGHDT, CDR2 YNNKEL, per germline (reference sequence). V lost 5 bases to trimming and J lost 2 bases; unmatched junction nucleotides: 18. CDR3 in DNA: TGTGCCAGCAGCTCTAGACTAGCGGGCGCTAAAAAACCTACCTACGAGCAGTACTTC. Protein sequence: CASSSRLAGAKKPTYEQYF.

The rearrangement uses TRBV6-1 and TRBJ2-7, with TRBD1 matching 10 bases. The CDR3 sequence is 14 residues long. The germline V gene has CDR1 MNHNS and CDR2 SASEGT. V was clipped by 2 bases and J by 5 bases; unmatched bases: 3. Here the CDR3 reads CASSERGQGHEQYF. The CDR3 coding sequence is TGTGCCAGCAGTGAAAGGGGACAGGGGCACGAGCAGTACTTC.